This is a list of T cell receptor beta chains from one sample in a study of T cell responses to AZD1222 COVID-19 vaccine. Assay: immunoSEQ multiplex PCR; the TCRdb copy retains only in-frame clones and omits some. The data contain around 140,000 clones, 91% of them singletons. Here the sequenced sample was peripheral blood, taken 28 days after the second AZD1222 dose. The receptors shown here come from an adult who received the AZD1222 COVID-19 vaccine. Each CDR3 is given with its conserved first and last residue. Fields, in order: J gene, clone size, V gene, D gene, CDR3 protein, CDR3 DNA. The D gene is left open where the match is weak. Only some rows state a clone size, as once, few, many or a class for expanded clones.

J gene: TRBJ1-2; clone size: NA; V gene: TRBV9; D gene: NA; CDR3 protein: CASSVGGTNYGYTF; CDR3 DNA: TGTGCCAGCAGCGTTGGCGGGACAAACTATGGCTACACCTTC
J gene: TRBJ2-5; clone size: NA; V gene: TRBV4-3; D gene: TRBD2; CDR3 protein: CASSRGTSGVQETQYF; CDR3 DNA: TGCGCCAGCAGCCGAGGGACTAGCGGGGTCCAAGAGACCCAGTACTTC
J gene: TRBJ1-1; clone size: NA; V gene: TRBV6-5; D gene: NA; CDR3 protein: CASFQTPNTEAFF; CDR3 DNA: TGTGCCAGTTTCCAGACACCGAACACTGAAGCTTTCTTT
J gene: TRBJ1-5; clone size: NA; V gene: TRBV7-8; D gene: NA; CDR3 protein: CASSLATTGRGQPQHF; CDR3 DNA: TGTGCCAGCAGCTTAGCAACTACAGGGAGAGGGCAGCCCCAGCATTTT
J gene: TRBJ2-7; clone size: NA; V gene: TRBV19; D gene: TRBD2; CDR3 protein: CASSIKALAGIPYEQYF; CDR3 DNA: TGTGCCAGTAGTATTAAGGCGCTAGCGGGGATACCATACGAGCAGTACTTC
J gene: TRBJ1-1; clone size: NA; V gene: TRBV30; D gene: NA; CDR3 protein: CAWSEEISSTEAFF; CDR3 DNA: TGTGCCTGGAGTGAAGAGATTAGTAGCACTGAAGCTTTCTTT
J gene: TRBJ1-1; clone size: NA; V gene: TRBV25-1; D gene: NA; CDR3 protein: CASSDMNTEAFF; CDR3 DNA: TGTGCCAGCAGTGATATGAACACTGAAGCTTTCTTT
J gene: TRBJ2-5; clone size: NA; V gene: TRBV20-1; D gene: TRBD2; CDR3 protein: CSASRPLAADLETQYF; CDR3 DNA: TGCAGTGCTAGTCGCCCTCTAGCGGCTGACCTAGAGACCCAGTACTTC
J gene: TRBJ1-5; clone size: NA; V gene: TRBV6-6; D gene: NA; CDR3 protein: CASSYLQGKDQPQHF; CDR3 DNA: TGTGCCAGCAGTTACCTACAGGGTAAGGATCAGCCCCAGCATTTT
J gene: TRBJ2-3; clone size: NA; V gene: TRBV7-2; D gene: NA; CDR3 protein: CASSKTPKRVHTDTQYF; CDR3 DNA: TGTGCCAGCAGCAAAACCCCTAAGCGGGTACACACAGATACGCAGTATTTT
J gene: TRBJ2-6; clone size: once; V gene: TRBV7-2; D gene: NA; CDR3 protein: CASSLSYPSGANVLTF; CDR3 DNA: TGTGCCAGCAGCTTAAGTTACCCCTCTGGGGCCAACGTCCTGACTTTC
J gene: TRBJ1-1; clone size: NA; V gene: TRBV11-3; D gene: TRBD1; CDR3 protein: CASSTGQGKNTEAFF; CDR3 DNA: TGTGCCAGCAGTACCGGACAGGGAAAAAACACTGAAGCTTTCTTT
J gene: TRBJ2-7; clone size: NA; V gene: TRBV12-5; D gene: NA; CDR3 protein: CASGLGAWREQYF; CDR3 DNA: TGTGCTAGTGGTTTGGGGGCATGGCGCGAGCAGTACTTC
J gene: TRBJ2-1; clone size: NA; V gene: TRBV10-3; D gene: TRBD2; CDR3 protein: CAISESTSGRIRNEQFF; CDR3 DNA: TGTGCCATCAGTGAGTCGACTAGCGGGAGAATTCGGAATGAGCAGTTCTTC
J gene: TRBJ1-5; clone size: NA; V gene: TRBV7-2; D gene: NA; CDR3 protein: CASSFTGGLHQPQHF; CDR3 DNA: TGTGCCAGCAGCTTTACAGGAGGGTTACATCAGCCCCAGCATTTT
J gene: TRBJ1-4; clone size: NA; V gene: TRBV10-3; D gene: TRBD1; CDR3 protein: CAISAGQGHSGSEKLFF; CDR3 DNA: TGTGCCATCAGTGCCGGACAGGGGCATTCTGGGAGTGAAAAACTGTTTTTT
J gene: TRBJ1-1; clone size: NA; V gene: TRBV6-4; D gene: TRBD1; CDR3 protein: CASSGSGGNTEAFF; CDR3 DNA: TGTGCCAGCAGTGGATCAGGGGGTAACACTGAAGCTTTCTTT
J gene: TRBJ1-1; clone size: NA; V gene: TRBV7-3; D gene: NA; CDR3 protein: CASSARGVGNTEAFF; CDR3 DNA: TGTGCCAGCAGCGCCAGAGGGGTAGGGAACACTGAAGCTTTCTTT
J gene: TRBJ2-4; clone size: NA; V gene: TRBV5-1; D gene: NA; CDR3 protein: CASSLVAKNIQYF; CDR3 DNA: TGCGCCAGCAGCTTGGTAGCCAAAAACATTCAGTACTTC
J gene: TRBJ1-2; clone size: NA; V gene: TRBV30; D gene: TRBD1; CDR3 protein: CAWTNGQGMIGYTF; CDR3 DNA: TGTGCCTGGACAAATGGACAGGGGATGATTGGCTACACCTTC
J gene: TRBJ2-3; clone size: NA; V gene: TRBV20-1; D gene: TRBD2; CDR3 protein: CSASALAGHPSTDTQYF; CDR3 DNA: TGCAGTGCTAGTGCTCTAGCGGGGCATCCTAGCACAGATACGCAGTATTTT
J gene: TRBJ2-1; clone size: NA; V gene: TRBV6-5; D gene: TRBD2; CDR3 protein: CAVVAGSYNEQFF; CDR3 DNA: TGTGCCGTTGTAGCGGGCTCCTACAATGAGCAGTTCTTC
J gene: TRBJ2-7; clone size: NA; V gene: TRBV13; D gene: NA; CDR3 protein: CASSPTQGYEQYF; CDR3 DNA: TGTGCCAGCAGCCCGACACAGGGATACGAGCAGTACTTC
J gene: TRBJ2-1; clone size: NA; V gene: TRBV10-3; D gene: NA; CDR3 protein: CAPRWGEQFF; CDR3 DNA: TGTGCCCCTCGGTGGGGTGAGCAGTTCTTC
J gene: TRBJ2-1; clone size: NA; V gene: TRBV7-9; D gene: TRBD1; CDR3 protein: CASSSLRGTGWEFF; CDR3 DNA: TGTGCCAGCAGCTCATTACGTGGGACAGGGTGGGAATTCTTC
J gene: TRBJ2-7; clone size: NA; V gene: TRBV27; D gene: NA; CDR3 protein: CASPRKGAYEQYF; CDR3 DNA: TGTGCCAGCCCCCGGAAGGGGGCCTACGAGCAGTACTTC
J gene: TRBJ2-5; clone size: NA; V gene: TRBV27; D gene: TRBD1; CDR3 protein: CASSARTGYRRSLGETQYF; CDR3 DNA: TGTGCCAGCAGTGCCAGGACAGGGTATCGTCGCTCATTGGGGGAGACCCAGTACTTC
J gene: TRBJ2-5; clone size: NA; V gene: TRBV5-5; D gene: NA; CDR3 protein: CASSPTGRIQETQYF; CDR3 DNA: TGTGCCAGCAGCCCTACCGGACGGATACAAGAGACCCAGTACTTC
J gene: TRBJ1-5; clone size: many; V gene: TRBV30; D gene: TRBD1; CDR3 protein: CAWSVRGGGQTSNQPQHF; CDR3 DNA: TGTGCCTGGAGCGTACGAGGAGGGGGACAGACTAGCAATCAGCCCCAGCATTTT
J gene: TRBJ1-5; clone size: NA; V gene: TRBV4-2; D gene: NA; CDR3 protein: CASGGENSNQPQHF; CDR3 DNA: TGTGCCAGCGGAGGAGAAAATAGCAATCAGCCCCAGCATTTT
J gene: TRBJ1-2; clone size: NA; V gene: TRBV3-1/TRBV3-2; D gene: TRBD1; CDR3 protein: CASSLQSTGAMRYTF; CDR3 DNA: TGTGCCAGCAGCCTCCAGTCCACAGGGGCTATGCGCTACACCTTC
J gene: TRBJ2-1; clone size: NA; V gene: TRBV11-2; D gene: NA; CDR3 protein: CASSFFSGNEQFF; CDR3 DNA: TGTGCCAGCAGCTTCTTCAGCGGAAATGAGCAGTTCTTC
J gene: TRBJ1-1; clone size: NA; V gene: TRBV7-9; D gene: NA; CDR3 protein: CASSLAQGRTEAFF; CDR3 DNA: TGTGCCAGCAGCTTAGCGCAGGGGCGGACTGAAGCTTTCTTT
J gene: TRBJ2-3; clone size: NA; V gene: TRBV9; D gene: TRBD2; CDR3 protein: CASSSGGRATDTQYF; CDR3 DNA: TGTGCCAGCAGCTCGGGCGGGAGGGCCACAGATACGCAGTATTTT
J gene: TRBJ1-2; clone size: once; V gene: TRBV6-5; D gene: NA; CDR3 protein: CASSLGHPNYGYTF; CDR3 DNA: TGTGCCAGCAGTTTGGGACACCCGAACTATGGCTACACCTTC
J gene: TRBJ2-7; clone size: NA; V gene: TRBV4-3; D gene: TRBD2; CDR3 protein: CASSQGGFVAGVSYEQYF; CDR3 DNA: TGCGCCAGCAGCCAAGGTGGTTTTGTAGCGGGAGTTAGCTACGAGCAGTACTTC
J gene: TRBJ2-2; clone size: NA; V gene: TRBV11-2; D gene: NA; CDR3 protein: CASSRTRGYNTGELFF; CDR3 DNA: TGTGCCAGCAGCAGAACCAGGGGTTATAACACCGGGGAGCTGTTTTTT
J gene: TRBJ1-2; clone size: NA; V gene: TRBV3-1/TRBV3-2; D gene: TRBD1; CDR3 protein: CASSLPVGTGGELGYTF; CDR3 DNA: TGTGCCAGCAGCCTCCCCGTTGGGACAGGGGGCGAGTTAGGCTACACCTTC
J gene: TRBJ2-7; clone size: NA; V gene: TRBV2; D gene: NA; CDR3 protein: CASGPYEQYF; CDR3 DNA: TGTGCCAGCGGGCCCTACGAGCAGTACTTC
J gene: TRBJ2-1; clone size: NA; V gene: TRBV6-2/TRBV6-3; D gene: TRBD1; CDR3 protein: CASSWDRENEQFF; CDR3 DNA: TGTGCCAGCAGTTGGGACAGGGAAAATGAGCAGTTCTTC
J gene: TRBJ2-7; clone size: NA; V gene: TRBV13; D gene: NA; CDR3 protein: CASSVVYEQYF; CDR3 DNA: TGTGCCAGCAGCGTAGTATACGAGCAGTACTTC
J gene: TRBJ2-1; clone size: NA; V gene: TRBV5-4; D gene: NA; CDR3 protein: CASSLARAYNEQFF; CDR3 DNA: TGTGCCAGCAGCTTGGCCAGGGCATACAATGAGCAGTTCTTC
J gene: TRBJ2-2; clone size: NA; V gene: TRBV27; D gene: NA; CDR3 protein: CASSSGPRAGTGELFF; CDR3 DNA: TGTGCCAGCAGTTCGGGCCCTAGAGCCGGCACCGGGGAGCTGTTTTTT
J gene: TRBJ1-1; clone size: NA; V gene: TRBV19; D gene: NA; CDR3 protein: CASTNRLNTEAFF; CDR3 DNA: TGTGCCAGTACTAACAGATTGAACACTGAAGCTTTCTTT
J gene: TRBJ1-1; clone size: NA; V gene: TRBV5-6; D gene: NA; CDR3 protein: CASSFWAQNTEAFF; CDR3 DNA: TGTGCCAGCAGCTTTTGGGCCCAGAACACTGAAGCTTTCTTT
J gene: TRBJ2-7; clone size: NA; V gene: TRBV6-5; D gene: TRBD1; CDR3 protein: CASKVVQGAPYEQYF; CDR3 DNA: TGTGCCAGCAAAGTTGTTCAGGGGGCTCCCTACGAGCAGTACTTC
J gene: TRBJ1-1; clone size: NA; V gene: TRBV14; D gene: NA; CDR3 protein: CASSREGTPTEAFF; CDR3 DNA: TGTGCCAGCAGCCGCGAGGGAACCCCCACCGAAGCTTTCTTT
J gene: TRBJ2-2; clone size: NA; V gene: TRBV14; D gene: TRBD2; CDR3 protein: CASKGLFTGELFF; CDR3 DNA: TGTGCCAGCAAGGGACTATTCACCGGGGAGCTGTTTTTT
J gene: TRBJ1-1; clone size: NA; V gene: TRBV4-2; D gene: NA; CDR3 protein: CASSQDTDAEAFF; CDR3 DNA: TGTGCCAGCAGCCAAGATACCGATGCTGAAGCTTTCTTT
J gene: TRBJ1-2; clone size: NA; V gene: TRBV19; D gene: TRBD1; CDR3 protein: CASSIRTGLFYGYTF; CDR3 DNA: TGTGCCAGTAGTATTAGGACAGGCCTCTTCTATGGCTACACCTTC
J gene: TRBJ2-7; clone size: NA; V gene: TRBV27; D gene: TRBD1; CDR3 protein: CASSFRGRTYEQYF; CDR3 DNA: TGTGCCAGCAGTTTCAGGGGGCGCACCTACGAGCAGTACTTC
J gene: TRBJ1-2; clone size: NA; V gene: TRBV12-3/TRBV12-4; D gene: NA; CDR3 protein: CASSPGPGGGYTF; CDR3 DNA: TGTGCCAGCAGTCCTGGGCCCGGTGGCGGCTACACCTTC
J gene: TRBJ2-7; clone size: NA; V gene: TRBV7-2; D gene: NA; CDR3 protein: CASSSAFYEQYF; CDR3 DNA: TGTGCCAGCAGCTCCGCGTTTTACGAGCAGTACTTC
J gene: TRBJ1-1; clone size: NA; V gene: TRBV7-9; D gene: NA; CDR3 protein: CASSLEGWTEAFF; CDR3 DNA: TGTGCCAGCAGCTTGGAGGGTTGGACTGAAGCTTTCTTT
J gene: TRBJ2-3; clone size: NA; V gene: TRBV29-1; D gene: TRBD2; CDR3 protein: CSVDPSGSGADTQYF; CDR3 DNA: TGCAGCGTTGACCCTAGCGGGAGCGGCGCAGATACGCAGTATTTT
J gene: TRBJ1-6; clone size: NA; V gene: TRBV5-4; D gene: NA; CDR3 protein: CASSLASDNSPLHF; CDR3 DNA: TGTGCCAGCAGCTTGGCGTCAGACAATTCACCCCTCCACTTT
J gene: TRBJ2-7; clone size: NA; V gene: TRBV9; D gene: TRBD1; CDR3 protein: CASSVARGLGEQYF; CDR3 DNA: TGTGCCAGCAGCGTAGCTAGGGGGCTTGGCGAGCAGTACTTC
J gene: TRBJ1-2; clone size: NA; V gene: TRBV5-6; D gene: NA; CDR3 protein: CASSLAQGGGYTF; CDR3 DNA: TGTGCCAGCAGCTTGGCTCAGGGTGGTGGCTACACCTTC
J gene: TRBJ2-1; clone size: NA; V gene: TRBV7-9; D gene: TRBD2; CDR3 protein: CASSPIAGLAGGNEQFF; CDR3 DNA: TGTGCCAGCAGCCCAATAGCGGGACTAGCGGGAGGGAATGAGCAGTTCTTC